This passage covers 20 T cell receptor beta chains from one sample sequenced in a study of blood T cell repertoires in COVID-19. The table came from immunoSEQ multiplex PCR; TCRdb's copy has only in-frame clones and leaves some out. The sample lists 300,000 to 350,000 clones; about 90% were seen once. Sequenced material: PBMCs or T cells enriched from blood (not recorded which). These receptors were taken from a man aged 30-40 years who had recovered from COVID-19.

Only one count was recorded for this clone. This chain links TRBV13 with TRBJ2-3; TRBD2 matches 9 bases. Germline CDR1 PRHDT, CDR2 FYEKMQ (reference sequence). This CDR3 has 16 amino acids. V lost 5 bases, J lost 3 bases, and 9 bases stayed unmatched. DNA of the CDR3: TGTGCCAGCAGCATACGAATAGCGGGGGTGACAGATACGCAGTATTTT. Translating gives CASSIRIAGVTDTQYF.

This chain connects TRBV19 to TRBJ1-6; a possible D gene is TRBD1 (6 bases). This CDR3 is 15 amino acids long. The V end lost 3 bases, the J end lost 10 bases, and 16 bases lay between the germline ends. CDR1 is LNHDA and CDR2 is SQIVND in the germline V gene (reference sequence). The CDR3 sequence is CASSMGRGLGSPLHF. In DNA, the CDR3 is TGTGCCAGTAGTATGGGCAGGGGATTAGGGTCACCCCTCCACTTT.

V gene TRBV11-2 combines with J gene TRBJ2-7; D is possibly TRBD2 (5 bases). The V gene's germline CDR1 is SGHAT and CDR2 FQNNGV. The CDR3 runs 13 residues. Trimming shortened V by 4 bases and J by 0 bases, and 7 bases separated the two germline ends. CDR3 in amino acids: CASSSGDSYEQYF. The CDR3 bases are TGTGCCAGCAGCTCCGGGGACTCCTACGAGCAGTACTTC.

This sequence joins TRBV4-2 and TRBJ2-7; 11 positions agree with TRBD1. The germline CDR1 and CDR2 sequences are LGHNA and YNFKEQ. V was clipped by 4 bases and J by 5 bases; unmatched bases: 4. The length of the CDR3 is 14 residues. CDR3 region: CASSLAGQGDEQYF. The DNA for the CDR3 is TGTGCCAGCAGCCTAGCGGGACAGGGGGACGAGCAGTACTTC.

V gene TRBV11-2 combines with J gene TRBJ1-1; D is perhaps TRBD1 (6 bases). The CDR3 totals 16 residues. Deletions cut 0 bases from V and 5 bases from J, with 16 bases between. The V gene's germline CDR1 is SGHAT and CDR2 FQNNGV. Written as DNA, the CDR3 is TGTGCCAGCAGCTTAGATGGGGAGGGGGTAAATACTGAAGCTTTCTTT. This translates into CASSLDGEGVNTEAFF.

The chain joins TRBV5-6 to TRBJ2-2; possible D gene TRBD2, 6 bases. Trimming removed 3 bases from V and 7 bases from J, with 19 bases in between. Per the germline V gene, CDR1 is SGHDT and CDR2 is YYEEEE. The CDR3 extends over 16 amino acids. The CDR3 reads CASSSRDSSSHGELFF. The DNA for the CDR3 is TGTGCCAGCAGCTCCCGGGACTCCTCCTCCCACGGGGAGCTGTTTTTT. Full variable domain (outside the CDR3, taken from reference TRBV5-6 and TRBJ2-2): DAGVTQSPTHLIKTRGQQVTLRCSPKSGHDTVSWYQQALGQGPQFIFQYYEEEERQRGNFPDRFSGHQFPNYSSELNVNALLLGDSALYLCASSSRDSSSHGELFFGEGSRLTVL.

The rearrangement uses TRBV5-4 and TRBJ1-2, with TRBD1 identical over 9 bases. CDR1 SGHNT and CDR2 YYREEE come from the germline V gene (reference sequence). The trim removed 4 bases at V and 4 bases at J, leaving 5 bases unmatched. This CDR3 is 14 amino acids long. The CDR3 bases are TGTGCCAGCAGCATCCGGGACAGGGCCTATGGCTACACCTTC. It is translated as CASSIRDRAYGYTF.

This chain connects TRBV7-9 to TRBJ2-7; TRBD1 is a possible D gene (6 bases). The CDR3 runs 14 residues. Per germline, CDR1 SEHNR and CDR2 FQNEAQ (reference sequence). Trimming pared 3 bases from V and 0 bases from J, leaving 9 bases between. CDR3 in DNA: TGTGCCAGCAGCTTCCAGGGGAACTCCTACGAGCAGTACTTC. This gives the protein CASSFQGNSYEQYF.

This clone appeared once. This chain joins TRBV6-1 and TRBJ2-7; 10 bases agree with TRBD1. V lost 1 base to trimming and J lost 2 bases; unmatched junction nucleotides: 5. Germline V gives CDR1 MNHNS, CDR2 SASEGT. The CDR3 is 16 amino acids. CDR3 in amino acids: CASSEVGTGVPYEQYF. CDR3 bases: TGTGCCAGCAGTGAAGTAGGGACAGGGGTACCCTACGAGCAGTACTTC.

This clone has more than one count but fewer than ten. This rearrangement joins TRBV5-1 to TRBJ2-2, with TRBD1 matching over 7 bases. Germline V gene data show CDR1 as SGHRS and CDR2 as YFSETQ. Trimming at V came to 4 bases and at J to 0 bases, leaving 6 bases not matched to a gene. The CDR3 has 16 amino acids. CDR3 residues: CASSTTGATNTGELFF. In DNA, the CDR3 is TGCGCCAGCAGCACCACAGGGGCGACGAACACCGGGGAGCTGTTTTTT.

The rearrangement uses TRBV5-6 and TRBJ2-5; tentatively, D is TRBD2 (5 bases). Between the trimmed V and J ends, which lost 0 bases and 0 bases, there was a span of 15 bases. Germline assignment: CDR1 SGHDT and CDR2 YYEEEE. The CDR3 consists of 17 residues. As DNA, the CDR3 is TGTGCCAGCAGCTTGGAAGGTGTCGTCGGGAACCAAGAGACCCAGTACTTC. It yields the protein CASSLEGVVGNQETQYF.

V gene TRBV7-9 combines with J gene TRBJ2-7; 8 bases agree with TRBD2. The CDR3 consists of 16 residues. The germline V gene encodes CDR1 SEHNR and CDR2 FQNEAQ (reference sequence). J was trimmed by 1 base and V by 5 bases; bases with no gene match: 10. In DNA form, the CDR3 reads TGTGCCAGCAGCCCTAAGGCGGGGGGCCATTCCTACGAGCAGTACTTC. This encodes CASSPKAGGHSYEQYF.

V usage is TRBV5-1 and J usage is TRBJ2-3, with a possible D match to TRBD1 (5 bases). Germline V gene sequence: CDR1 SGHRS, CDR2 YFSETQ. V was shortened by 7 bases and J by 4 bases, with 19 bases between the two germline ends. The CDR3 is made up of 15 amino acids. The CDR3 region is CASLKEGQGADTQYF. The DNA of the CDR3 is TGCGCCAGCCTAAAAGAAGGGCAGGGTGCAGATACGCAGTATTTT. The whole variable domain, remainder taken from reference TRBV5-1 and TRBJ2-3, is KAGVTQTPRYLIKTRGQQVTLSCSPISGHRSVSWYQQTPGQGLQFLFEYFSETQRNKGNFPGRFSGRQFSNSRSEMNVSTLELGDSALYLCASLKEGQGADTQYFGPGTRLTVL.

The chain uses TRBV3-1 (or the pseudogene TRBV3-2) and TRBJ1-5; TRBD1 is a possible D gene (5 bases). This CDR3 has 14 residues. Trimming pared 4 bases from V and 2 bases from J, leaving 9 bases between. Germline CDR1 LGHDT, CDR2 YNNKEL (reference sequence). This chain's CDR3 is CASSPGGGNQPQHF. The CDR3, as DNA: TGTGCCAGCAGCCCAGGAGGGGGCAATCAGCCCCAGCATTTT.

The chain is built from TRBV5-8 and TRBJ1-5; D gene unclear. V gave up 4 bases and J gave up 7 bases, with 18 bases separating them. The CDR3 extends over 15 amino acids. CDR1 and CDR2 (germline): SGHTS, YDEGEE. The CDR3 loop is CASSLSPPGRQPQHF. The DNA of the CDR3 is TGTGCCAGCAGCCTGTCGCCCCCCGGGAGGCAGCCCCAGCATTTT.

A few counts support this clone. The V and J genes are TRBV7-8 and TRBJ2-7; 7 bases match TRBD1. Germline lookup yields CDR1 SGHVS and CDR2 FQNEAQ. With V trimmed by 4 bases and J by 0 bases, 3 bases remained unmatched. CDR3 length: 14 residues. CDR3 nucleotides: TGTGCCAGCAGCTACCGACAGGGCTCCTACGAGCAGTACTTC. Its protein product is CASSYRQGSYEQYF.

This rearrangement joins TRBV6-5 to TRBJ2-7; 8 bases match TRBD1. Germline CDR1 MNHEY, CDR2 SVGAGI. This CDR3 is built from 15 residues. The trim removed 6 bases at V and 3 bases at J, leaving 10 bases unmatched. CDR3 region: CASRSGQGAYYEQYF. The DNA for the CDR3 is TGTGCCAGCAGATCCGGGCAGGGGGCCTACTACGAGCAGTACTTC.

V and J are TRBV28 and TRBJ2-7, with 9 nucleotides matching TRBD1. V gave up 7 bases and J gave up 2 bases; unmatched junction bases: 9. Germline assignment: CDR1 MDHEN and CDR2 SYDVKM. CDR3 length: 15 residues. CDR3 loop: CASNRPGQGPYEQYF. CDR3 bases: TGTGCCAGCAATCGACCGGGACAGGGCCCCTACGAGCAGTACTTC.

CDR3 coding DNA: TGTGCCAGCAGTTCCGAGCCAGGGGCCTATGGCTACACCTTC. Translation gives CASSSEPGAYGYTF. The chain is built from TRBV28 and TRBJ1-2, with a tentative D call TRBD1 (6 bases). Germline V CDR1 and CDR2: MDHEN, SYDVKM. This CDR3 has 14 residues. V dropped 4 bases and J dropped 4 bases, with 13 bases sitting between them.

The genes are TRBV2 and TRBJ1-4; the D is unclear. The CDR3 loop spans 18 amino acids. Germline V gives CDR1 SNHLY, CDR2 FYNNEI. Trimming removed 7 bases from V and 4 bases from J, with 25 bases in between. The CDR3: CASMHNPGKPGFNEKLFF. In nucleotides, the CDR3 is TGTGCCAGCATGCACAACCCGGGAAAACCGGGGTTTAATGAAAAACTGTTTTTT.